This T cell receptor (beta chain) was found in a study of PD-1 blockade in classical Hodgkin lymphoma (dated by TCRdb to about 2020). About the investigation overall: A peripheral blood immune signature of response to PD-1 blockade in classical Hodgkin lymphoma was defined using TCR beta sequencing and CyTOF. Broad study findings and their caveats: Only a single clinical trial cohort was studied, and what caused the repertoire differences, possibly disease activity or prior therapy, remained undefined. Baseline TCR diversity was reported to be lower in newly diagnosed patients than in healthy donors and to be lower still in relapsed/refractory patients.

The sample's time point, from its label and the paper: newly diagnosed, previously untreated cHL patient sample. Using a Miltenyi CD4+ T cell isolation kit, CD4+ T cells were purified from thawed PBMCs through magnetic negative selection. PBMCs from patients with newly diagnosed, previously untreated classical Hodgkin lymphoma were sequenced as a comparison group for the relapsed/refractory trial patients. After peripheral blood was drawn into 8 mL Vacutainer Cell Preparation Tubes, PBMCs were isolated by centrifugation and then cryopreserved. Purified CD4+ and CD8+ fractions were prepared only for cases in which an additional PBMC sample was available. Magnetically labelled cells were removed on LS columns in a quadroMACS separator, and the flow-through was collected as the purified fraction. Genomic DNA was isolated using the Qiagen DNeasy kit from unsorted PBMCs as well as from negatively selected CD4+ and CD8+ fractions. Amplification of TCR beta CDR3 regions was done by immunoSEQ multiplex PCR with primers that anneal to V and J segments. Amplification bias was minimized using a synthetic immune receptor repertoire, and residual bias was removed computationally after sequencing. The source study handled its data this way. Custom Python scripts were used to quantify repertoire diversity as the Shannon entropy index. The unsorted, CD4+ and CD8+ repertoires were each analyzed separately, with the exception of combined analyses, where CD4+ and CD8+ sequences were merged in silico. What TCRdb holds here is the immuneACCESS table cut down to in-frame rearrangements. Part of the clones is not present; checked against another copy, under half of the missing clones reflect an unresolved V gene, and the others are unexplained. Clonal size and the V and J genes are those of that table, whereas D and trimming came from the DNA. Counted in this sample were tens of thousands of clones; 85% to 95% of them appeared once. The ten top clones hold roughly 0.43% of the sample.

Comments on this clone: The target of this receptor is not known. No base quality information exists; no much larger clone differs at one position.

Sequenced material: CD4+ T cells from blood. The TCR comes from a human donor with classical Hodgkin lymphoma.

The CDR3 region: CASSLEPGASGYTF. The sequence in DNA is TGTGCCAGCAGCTTAGAACCGGGGGCCAGTGGCTACACCTTC. The V and J segments used are TRBV7-9 and TRBJ1-2, with TRBD1 tentatively as D gene (6 bases match). Its CDR3 holds 14 amino acids, cysteine through phenylalanine. Just CDR3 DNA is preserved here, 42 bases in frame from base 1. For CDR1 and CDR2, the germline V gene (reference sequence) lists SEHNR and FQNEAQ. V is shortened by 1 base, J by 7 bases, and the region joining them spans 13 bases. When the CDR3 is completed using the reference TRBV7-9 and TRBJ1-2 genes on either side, the full variable domain is DTGVSQNPRHKITKRGQNVTFRCDPISEHNRLYWYRQTLGQGPEFLTYFQNEAQLEKSRLLSDRFSAERPKGSFSTLEIQRTEQGDSAMYLCASSLEPGASGYTFGSGTRLTVV.